Sequencing of this TCR beta chain was carried out in a study of blood T cell repertoires in COVID-19. Study overall: Researchers got acute and convalescent COVID-19 samples from the United States, Italy and Spain.

The method was immunoSEQ multiplex PCR; TCRdb's version includes in-frame clones alone and lacks a portion of them. The data contain under 200,000 clones, about nine tenths of them singletons. Sequenced material: peripheral blood. The TCR originated in an older woman who had recovered from COVID-19.

CDR3 in amino acids: CASSFRRDREDGYTF. The DNA of the CDR3 is TGTGCCAGCAGCTTTCGGCGGGACAGGGAGGATGGCTACACCTTC. V and J are TRBV7-9 and TRBJ1-2; TRBD1 agrees at 9 bases. The CDR3 loop spans 15 amino acids. The germline gives CDR1 SEHNR, CDR2 FQNEAQ (reference sequence). The V and J ends lost 3 bases and 6 bases, in that order; junction bases with no gene match: 8.